A selection of T cell receptor beta chains follows, all from one sample in a study of read filtering for tumor transcriptome and immune sequencing. TCRdb fed the reads into MiXCR, producing one record per CDR3 protein. The sample contains approximately 58,000 distinct CDR3 sequences, approximately 13% of which appear only once. The sample consisted of a population of CD138-negative cells sorted from bone marrow. The receptors were sampled from a donor aged 40 or over with multiple myeloma. The CDR3 runs from the conserved cysteine through the conserved F or W. Expanded clones get a size class; other rows say once, few or many, or leave the size out.

clone_size,v_call,cdr3_aa
many,TRBV5-4,CASMYAGTDTQYF
many,TRBV10-2,CASSDGLVYGYTF
many,TRBV20-1,CSARDRSSGYTF
many,TRBV6-6,CASNYRSGGPETQYF
few,TRBV5-5,CASSHGTANYGYTF
-,TRBV6-1,CASSGQFNQPQHF
many,TRBV20-1,CSAISGTSGYNEQFF
-,TRBV24-1,CATSTNRGLYEQYF
many,TRBV7-8,CASSLAGTGRNEQYF
many,TRBV10-3,CAAGGGVTGELFF
many,TRBV29-1,CSAERGPPGEQYF
many,TRBV19,CASSLGGAGVSEQYF
many,TRBV20-1,CSAHAGRAAAEEQFF
many,TRBV18,CASSPNENNEQFF
many,TRBV18,CASSPRTENTEAFF
-,TRBV5-1,CASSSTAQLNTEASF
-,TRBV7-8,CASSLDQPSETQYF
-,TRBV11-3,CASSDILQLGRLFF
-,TRBV29-1,CSAAGTSGGYNEQFF
many,TRBV10-3,CAISGGQSTDTQYF
many,TRBV20-1,CSARLHLGLAGGNVLKETQYF
many,TRBV3-1,CASSPRDWSRTEAFF
many,TRBV11-2,CASSPLGTGGTEAFF
many,TRBV5-1,CASSLQLSAGGRNYNEQFF
-,TRBV21-1,CASSNGVRGPGETQYF
-,TRBV7-9,CASSQATNEKLFF
-,TRBV12-3/TRBV12-4,CPSSLDTGMNTEAFF
many,TRBV6-5,CASSFLQGYGYTF
-,TRBV4-1,CASSGDSRNEKLFF
few,TRBV5-5,CASSLVGLAGVEQYF
many,TRBV9,CASSVVTASTDTQYF
many,TRBV5-1,CASRGTGGQTEAFF
many,TRBV6-2/TRBV6-3,CASSYGRAWTPQHF
many,TRBV3-1,CASSQNTGTLDEQFF
many,TRBV10-3,CAISELGDSYEQYF
many,TRBV7-3,CASSLGTGRGTGELFF
many,TRBV9,CASSVGTGEYQETQYF
many,TRBV7-9,CASSLVQHFEQFF
many,TRBV12-3/TRBV12-4,CASSPGQGITEAFF
many,TRBV7-6,CASSGRTGRETQYF
-,TRBV27,CASSLSPAISGNTIYF
few,TRBV7-9,CASSPTAGTYGTQYF
many,TRBV7-2,CASSLGRRETQYF
many,TRBV7-2,CASSLQSSYNSPLHF
-,TRBV12-3/TRBV12-4,CASSFGGQQETQYF
many,TRBV10-3,CAITVGVPSSYNEQFF
many,TRBV15,CATRPGRVTYNEQFF
many,TRBV27,CASSLQAIEPYEQYF
many,TRBV14,CASSYRTGHTEAFF
many,TRBV25-1,CASSRLTSQETQYF
many,TRBV2,CASSELAGETQYF
-,TRBV11-2,CASSLVSGDETQYF
medium-sized,TRBV28,CASSLFGIQRGGYEQYF